One and the same sample provided the 25 T cell receptor beta chains below, sequenced in a study of T cell clonality in common variable immunodeficiency. Using immunoSEQ multiplex PCR, the repertoire was profiled, and TCRdb retains in-frame clones only, with some absent. Singletons are absent from the sample, which has fewer than 70,000 clones. Source material: peripheral blood mononuclear cells. The source is a person aged 18 to 70 in good health.

At least ten counts were recorded for this clone. Read coverage stops 3 residues before the CDR3 terminus; the germline J gene supplies the remainder. The gene calls are TRBV28 and TRBJ2-2; TRBD1 aligns across 8 bases. The germline V gene encodes CDR1 MDHEN and CDR2 SYDVKM. This CDR3 is 14 amino acids long. With 7 bases clipped from V and 5 bases from J, the junction kept 6 bases outside the gene matches. CDR3 protein: CASKRQGRTGELFF. The sequenced CDR3 bases are TGTGCCAGCAAACGACAGGGGCGGACCGGGGAG.

Ten or more counts support this clone. The sequenced fragment ends 3 residues before the CDR3 boundary, so the rest is inferred from the germline J gene. The V and J genes are TRBV30 and TRBJ2-1, with 9 bases that match TRBD2. CDR1 and CDR2 (germline): GTSNPN, SVGIG (reference sequence). This CDR3 region has 16 residues. The J segment lost 4 bases and the V segment lost 3 bases, leaving 10 bases of the junction unmatched. Partial CDR3 DNA: TGTGCCTGGAGGACCCTCAGCGGGAGGCTTTACAATGAG. Translated, it gives CAWRTLSGRLYNE. The complete CDR3 reads CAWRTLSGRLYNEQFF.

This clone was seen many times. The CDR3 end is not reached by the read, which stops 3 residues before it; the germline J gene fills it in. V usage is TRBV20-1 and J usage is TRBJ2-1; D might be TRBD2 (6 bases). CDR1 is DFQATT and CDR2 is SNEGSKA in the germline V gene (reference sequence). This CDR3 has 14 amino acids. Trimming took off 1 base at V and 6 bases at J, with 13 bases between the two ends. Incomplete CDR3 DNA: TGCAGTGCTAGAGTCCCGAGGAGGGGCAATGAG. It translates to CSARVPRRGNE. The whole CDR3 sequence is CSARVPRRGNEQFF.

The table lists this clone with many counts. The CDR3 extends 3 residues past the end of the read, so its final part is completed from the germline J gene. V usage is TRBV18 and J usage is TRBJ1-2; D possibly corresponds to TRBD1 (6 bases). The germline CDR1 and CDR2 sequences are KGHSH and LQKENI. V was pared by 2 bases and J by 4 bases, with 11 bases between. The CDR3 consists of 14 residues. The CDR3 is CASSPDGTLYGYTF. The DNA read from the CDR3 is TGTGCCAGCTCACCAGACGGGACACTCTATGGC.

This clone was counted a few times. Coverage ceases 3 residues before the CDR3 finishes, and the germline J gene fills in the end. V and J are TRBV5-1 and TRBJ2-3; 9 bases agree with TRBD2. This CDR3 region has 15 residues. Germline V lookup: CDR1 SGHRS, CDR2 YFSETQ. Losses at the gene ends were 6 bases for V and 0 bases for J; bases not matched to a gene: 5. The covered CDR3 bases are TGCGCCAGCACCCTGGGACTAGCAAGCACAGATACG. This codes for CASTLGLASTDT. The CDR3 in its entirety is CASTLGLASTDTQYF.

This clone was counted at least ten times. The read ends 3 residues early relative to the CDR3; the germline J gene fills the gap. The gene calls are TRBV2 and TRBJ1-1; the match to TRBD1 covers 7 bases. In germline, CDR1 is SNHLY, CDR2 FYNNEI. The CDR3 covers 14 residues. Germline trimming cut 6 bases from V and 6 bases from J; bases unmatched to any gene: 10. The CDR3 is CASRTGRGVPEAFF. The part of the CDR3 DNA that was read is TGTGCCAGCAGGACAGGGCGGGGGGTACCTGAA.

This clone showed up many times. CDR3 bases read: TGCGCCAGCAGCCCATTCGGACAGGGGAATTCACCC. Its translation is CASSPFGQGNSP. The complete CDR3 reads CASSPFGQGNSPLHF. V gene TRBV5-1 combines with J gene TRBJ1-6; 9 bases agree with TRBD1. Read coverage stops 3 residues before the CDR3 terminus; the germline J gene supplies the remainder. CDR3 length: 15 residues. The V and J ends lost 4 bases and 7 bases, in that order; junction bases with no gene match: 6. Germline V gene sequence: CDR1 SGHRS, CDR2 YFSETQ.

There are many counts of this clone. Read data end 3 residues before the CDR3 end; the end is taken from the germline J gene. This chain joins TRBV2 and TRBJ2-7, with D possibly being TRBD1 (5 bases). Germline V gives CDR1 SNHLY, CDR2 FYNNEI. The CDR3 is 14 amino acids. The V end lost 3 bases, the J end lost 5 bases, and 14 bases lay between the germline ends. CDR3 bases read: TGTGCCAGCAGTGATCTTCAGGGCCTCCACGAG. Its protein is CASSDLQGLHE. The full CDR3 is CASSDLQGLHEQYF.

This clone was seen ten or more times. The missing CDR3 end, 3 residues past where the read stops, is filled in from the germline J gene. The rearrangement uses TRBV9 and TRBJ2-7; weak D call: TRBD1 (6 bases). The CDR3 runs 13 residues. Per the germline V gene, CDR1 is SGDLS and CDR2 is YYNGEE. V was clipped by 2 bases and J by 1 base, with 7 bases between them. Partial CDR3 DNA: TGTGCCAGCAGCGTTGGACAGTCCTACGAG. Protein: CASSVGQSYE. The entire CDR3 reads CASSVGQSYEQYF. The complete variable domain, with remaining parts taken from reference TRBV9 and TRBJ2-7, reads DSGVTQTPKHLITATGQRVTLRCSPRSGDLSVYWYQQSLDQGLQFLIQYYNGEERAKGNILERFSAQQFPDLHSELNLSSLELGDSALYFCASSVGQSYEQYFGPGTRLTVT.

This clone was recorded at least ten times. The read falls 3 residues short of the CDR3 end, and the missing part is taken from the germline J gene. V gene TRBV5-4 combines with J gene TRBJ2-3; 9 bases fit TRBD2. The germline gives CDR1 SGHNT, CDR2 YYREEE (reference sequence). The CDR3 is 15 residues long. J gave up 4 bases and V 4 bases, and 7 bases lay outside the gene matches. This CDR3 is CASSAAGGEADTQYF. CDR3 DNA (partial): TGTGCCAGCAGCGCAGCGGGAGGTGAAGCAGATACG.

This clone was seen at least ten times. The read comes to an end 3 residues before the CDR3 does, leaving the germline J gene to fill in the end. This chain links TRBV2 with TRBJ2-2; TRBD2 aligns across 12 bases. The trim removed 11 bases at V and 0 bases at J, leaving 10 bases unmatched. Germline V CDR1 and CDR2: SNHLY, FYNNEI. There are 17 residues in the CDR3. This CDR3 is CAHGKLAGGANTGELFF. CDR3 bases read: TGTGCCCACGGTAAACTAGCGGGAGGTGCGAACACCGGGGAG.

This clone was seen at least ten times. The read halts 3 residues ahead of the CDR3 end, with the missing end drawn from the germline J gene. This sequence joins TRBV30 and TRBJ2-7; 8 nucleotides agree with TRBD1. This CDR3 region has 13 residues. J gave up 2 bases and V 3 bases, and 3 bases lay outside the gene matches. Germline lookup yields CDR1 GTSNPN and CDR2 SVGIG (reference sequence). This chain's CDR3 is CAWRGQATYEQYF. CDR3 DNA, as far as it was read: TGTGCCTGGAGGGGACAGGCCACCTACGAG.

This clone has a count of ten or more. The sequence runs out 3 residues before the end of the CDR3; the remainder is reconstructed from the germline J gene. J is TRBJ2-3 and V is TRBV19; 8 bases map to TRBD2. This CDR3 is 14 amino acids long. With V trimmed by 7 bases and J by 2 bases, 5 bases remained unmatched. The germline CDR1 and CDR2 sequences are LNHDA and SQIVND (reference sequence). CDR3 in amino acids: CASTGGRYTDTQYF. The CDR3 bases that were read are TGTGCCAGTACGGGCGGGAGGTACACAGATACG.

The table lists this clone with many counts. The missing CDR3 end, 3 residues past where the read stops, is filled in from the germline J gene. The V call is TRBV28, the J call TRBJ1-6; 7 positions agree with TRBD1. J gave up 3 bases and V 5 bases, and 4 bases lay outside the gene matches. Germline V gene data show CDR1 as MDHEN and CDR2 as SYDVKM. This CDR3 spans 15 amino acids. The DNA read from the CDR3 is TGTGCCAGCAGTATCCAGGGGGACTATAATTCACCC. As protein: CASSIQGDYNSP. In full, the CDR3 is CASSIQGDYNSPLHF. The variable domain in full, with the rest retrieved from reference TRBV28 and TRBJ1-6, is DVKVTQSSRYLVKRTGEKVFLECVQDMDHENMFWYRQDPGLGLRLIYFSYDVKMKEKGDIPEGYSVSREKKERFSLILESASTNQTSMYLCASSIQGDYNSPLHFGNGTRLTVT.

A remark on this clone: The read stops 3 residues short of the end of the CDR3; the missing end is completed from the germline J gene. The V call is TRBV11-2, the J call TRBJ1-5; D is unclear. Trimming took off 1 base at V and 7 bases at J, with 8 bases between the two ends. The CDR3 consists of 13 residues. The germline gives CDR1 SGHAT, CDR2 FQNNGV. CDR3: CASSLGQAQPQHF. Incomplete CDR3 DNA: TGTGCCAGCAGCTTAGGGCAGGCCCAGCCC.

This clone was seen ten or more times. CDR3 sequence reads: CASSPGTSANNEQFF. The sequenced part of the CDR3 DNA is TGTGCCAGCAGCCCTGGGACTAGCGCGAACAATGAG. The chain carries TRBV5-4 and TRBJ2-1, with 10 bases matching TRBD2. The read is 3 residues too short to cover the CDR3 end, so that end is filled in from the germline J gene. J lost 5 bases, V lost 4 bases, and 6 bases had no gene match. CDR1 SGHNT and CDR2 YYREEE come from the germline V gene (reference sequence). The CDR3 extends over 15 amino acids.

Ten or more counts support this clone. The read stops 3 residues short of the end of the CDR3; the missing end is completed from the germline J gene. The gene calls are TRBV28 and TRBJ2-7; TRBD2 aligns across 9 bases. Germline CDR1 reads MDHEN; CDR2 reads SYDVKM. The CDR3 spans 16 residues. Unmatched junction bases numbered 7, after V lost 4 bases and J lost 0 bases. CDR3 amino acids: CASSSSLAGFSYEQYF. The covered CDR3 bases are TGTGCCAGCAGTTCCTCTCTAGCGGGATTCTCCTACGAG. Using reference TRBV28 and TRBJ2-7 for the parts outside the CDR3, the full variable domain is DVKVTQSSRYLVKRTGEKVFLECVQDMDHENMFWYRQDPGLGLRLIYFSYDVKMKEKGDIPEGYSVSREKKERFSLILESASTNQTSMYLCASSSSLAGFSYEQYFGPGTRLTVT.

With regard to this clone: The CDR3 goes on 3 residues after the read ends, and that part is filled in from the germline J gene. This chain links TRBV7-9 with TRBJ2-7; 13 bases are shared with TRBD2. Germline trimming cut 5 bases from V and 6 bases from J; bases unmatched to any gene: 4. This CDR3 has 14 amino acids. CDR1 is SEHNR, CDR2 FQNEAQ, per germline (reference sequence). CDR3 DNA (partial): TGTGCCAGCAGCCTCGGACTAGCGGGAGTCGAG. Translation: CASSLGLAGVE. In full, the CDR3 is CASSLGLAGVEQYF.

There are many counts of this clone. The sequence runs out 3 residues before the end of the CDR3; the remainder is reconstructed from the germline J gene. The J gene is TRBJ2-7, the V gene TRBV28; possible D gene TRBD1, 6 bases. There are 14 residues in the CDR3. The germline V gene has CDR1 MDHEN and CDR2 SYDVKM. Trimming took 7 bases from V and 0 from J, leaving 13 bases between them. CDR3 region: CASIETGLSYEQYF. CDR3 bases read: TGTGCCAGCATCGAGACAGGTCTCTCCTACGAG.

This clone showed up many times. The read comes to an end 3 residues before the CDR3 does, leaving the germline J gene to fill in the end. The V and J genes are TRBV20-1 and TRBJ2-7; D remains unclear. V was shortened by 3 bases and J by 3 bases, with 12 bases between the two germline ends. The CDR3 has 13 amino acids. Germline V CDR1 and CDR2: DFQATT, SNEGSKA (reference sequence). The sequenced CDR3 bases are TGCAGTGCTAGTCGCGGAACCCTCTACGAG. Its protein product is CSASRGTLYE. The entire CDR3 reads CSASRGTLYEQYF.

Ten or more counts support this clone. CDR3 DNA (partial): TGTGCCAGCAGCTTAACGGGGGCGCAAGAGACC. Translating it yields CASSLTGAQET. The whole CDR3 reads CASSLTGAQETQYF. This chain joins TRBV7-3 and TRBJ2-5; the D gene is possibly TRBD1 (6 bases). The read ends 3 residues shy of where the CDR3 ends; the end is completed using the germline J gene. CDR3 length: 14 residues. Trimming pared 0 bases from V and 2 bases from J, leaving 7 bases between. The germline gives CDR1 SGHTA, CDR2 FQGTGA.

This clone was counted many times. The DNA ends 3 residues before the CDR3 does, and the rest of the CDR3 is filled in from the germline J gene. The chain uses TRBV20-1 and TRBJ2-5, with TRBD2 as a possible D gene (5 bases). The V gene's germline CDR1 is DFQATT and CDR2 SNEGSKA (reference sequence). CDR3 length: 13 amino acids. Trimming took 3 bases from V and 5 from J, leaving 13 bases between them. This CDR3 reads CSASKRSRETQYF. The sequenced CDR3 bases are TGCAGTGCTAGTAAGCGGTCGCGGGAGACC.

This clone was found many times. From the germline J gene comes the end of the CDR3, since the read stops 3 residues before it. The chain combines TRBV7-9 with TRBJ2-7, with 7 bases aligning to TRBD1. This CDR3 spans 15 amino acids. V gave up 4 bases and J gave up 2 bases; unmatched junction bases: 8. CDR1 and CDR2 (germline): SEHNR, FQNEAQ (reference sequence). This CDR3 reads CASSSRDSYPYEQYF. The DNA read from the CDR3 is TGTGCCAGCAGCTCCCGGGACAGTTACCCCTACGAG.

This clone was detected ten times or more. The sequence runs out 3 residues before the end of the CDR3; the remainder is reconstructed from the germline J gene. The rearrangement uses TRBV2 and TRBJ2-3; D is possibly TRBD2 (6 bases). CDR3 size: 12 residues. Germline V gene lookup returns CDR1 SNHLY and CDR2 FYNNEI. The CDR3 DNA, read in part, is TGTGCCAGCAGTGAATCGGACTACACG. This sequence encodes CASSESDYT. The full CDR3 protein is CASSESDYTQYF.

This clone was seen ten or more times. Read sequence stops 3 residues before the CDR3 end, and the germline J gene provides the missing end. This chain joins TRBV5-1 and TRBJ2-3; possible D gene TRBD2, 5 bases. The CDR3 is made up of 11 amino acids. CDR1 SGHRS and CDR2 YFSETQ come from the germline V gene. V was shortened by 5 bases and J by 5 bases, with 6 bases between the two germline ends. The sequenced CDR3 bases are TGCGCCAGCAGTCGGGGAGATACG. Translation gives CASSRGDT. The full CDR3 protein reads CASSRGDTQYF.